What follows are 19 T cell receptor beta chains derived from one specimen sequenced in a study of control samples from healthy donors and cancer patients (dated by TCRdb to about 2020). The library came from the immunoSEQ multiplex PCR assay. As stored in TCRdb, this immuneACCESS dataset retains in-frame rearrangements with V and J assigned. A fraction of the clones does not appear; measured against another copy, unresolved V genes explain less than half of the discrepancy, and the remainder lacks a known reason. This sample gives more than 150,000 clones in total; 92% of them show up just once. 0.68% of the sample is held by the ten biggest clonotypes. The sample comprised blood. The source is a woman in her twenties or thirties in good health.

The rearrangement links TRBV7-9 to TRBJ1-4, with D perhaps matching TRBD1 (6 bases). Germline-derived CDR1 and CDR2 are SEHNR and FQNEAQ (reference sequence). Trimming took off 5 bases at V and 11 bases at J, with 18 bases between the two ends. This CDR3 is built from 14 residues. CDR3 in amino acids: CASSPTLVGQKLFF. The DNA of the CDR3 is TGTGCCAGCAGCCCCACATTGGTCGGACAGAAACTGTTTTTT.

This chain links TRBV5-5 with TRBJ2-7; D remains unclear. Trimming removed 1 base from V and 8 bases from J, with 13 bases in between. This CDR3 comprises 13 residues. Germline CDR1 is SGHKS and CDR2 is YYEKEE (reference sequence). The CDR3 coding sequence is TGTGCCAGCAGCTTGAACGCCCTGGAGAAGCAGTACTTC. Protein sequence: CASSLNALEKQYF.

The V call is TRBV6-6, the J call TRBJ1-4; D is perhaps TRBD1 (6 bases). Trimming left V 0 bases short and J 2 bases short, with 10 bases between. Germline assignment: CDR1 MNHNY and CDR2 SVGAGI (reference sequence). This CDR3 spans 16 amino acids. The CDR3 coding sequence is TGTGCCAGCAGTTACTCGTCGGGGGCGACTAATGAAAAACTGTTTTTT. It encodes CASSYSSGATNEKLFF.

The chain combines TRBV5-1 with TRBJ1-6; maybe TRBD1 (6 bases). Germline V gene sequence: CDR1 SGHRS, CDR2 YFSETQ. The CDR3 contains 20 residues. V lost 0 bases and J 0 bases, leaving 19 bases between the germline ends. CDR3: CASSLVGRVRGISYNSPLHF. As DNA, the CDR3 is TGCGCCAGCAGCTTGGTTGGTCGCGTCAGGGGAATCTCCTATAATTCACCCCTCCACTTT.

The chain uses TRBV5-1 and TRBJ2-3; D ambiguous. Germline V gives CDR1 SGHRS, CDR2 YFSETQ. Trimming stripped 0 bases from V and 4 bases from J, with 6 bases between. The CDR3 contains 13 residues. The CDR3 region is CASSLVGSDTQYF. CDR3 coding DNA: TGCGCCAGCAGCTTGGTCGGGTCAGATACGCAGTATTTT.

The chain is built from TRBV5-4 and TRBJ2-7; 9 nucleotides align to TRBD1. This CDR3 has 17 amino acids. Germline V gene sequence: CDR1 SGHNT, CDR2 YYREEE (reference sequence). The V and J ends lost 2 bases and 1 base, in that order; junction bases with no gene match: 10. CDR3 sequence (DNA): TGTGCCAGCAGCTTCCGCCGGGCCGGGACAGGGTCCTACGAGCAGTACTTC. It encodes CASSFRRAGTGSYEQYF. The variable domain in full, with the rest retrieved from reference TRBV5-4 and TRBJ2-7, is ETGVTQSPTHLIKTRGQQVTLRCSSQSGHNTVSWYQQALGQGPQFIFQYYREEENGRGNFPPRFSGLQFPNYSSELNVNALELDDSALYLCASSFRRAGTGSYEQYFGPGTRLTVT.

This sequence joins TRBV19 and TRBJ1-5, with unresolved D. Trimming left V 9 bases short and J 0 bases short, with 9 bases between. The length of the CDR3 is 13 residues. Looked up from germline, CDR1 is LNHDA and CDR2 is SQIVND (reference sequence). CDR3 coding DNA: TGTGCCAGCTCGGGATTTAGCAATCAGCCCCAGCATTTT. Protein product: CASSGFSNQPQHF.

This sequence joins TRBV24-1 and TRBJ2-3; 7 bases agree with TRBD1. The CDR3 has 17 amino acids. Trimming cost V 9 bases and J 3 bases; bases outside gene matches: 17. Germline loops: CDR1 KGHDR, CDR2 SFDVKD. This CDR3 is CATSSPLEGQWTDTQYF. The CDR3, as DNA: TGTGCCACCTCTTCTCCGTTAGAGGGACAGTGGACAGATACGCAGTATTTT.

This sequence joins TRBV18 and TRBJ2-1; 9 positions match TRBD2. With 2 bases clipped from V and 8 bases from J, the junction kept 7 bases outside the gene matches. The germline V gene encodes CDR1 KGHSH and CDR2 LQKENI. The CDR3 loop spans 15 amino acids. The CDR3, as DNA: TGTGCCAGCTCACCATTGGCGGGAGGGCCGTATGAGCAGTTCTTC. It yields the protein CASSPLAGGPYEQFF.

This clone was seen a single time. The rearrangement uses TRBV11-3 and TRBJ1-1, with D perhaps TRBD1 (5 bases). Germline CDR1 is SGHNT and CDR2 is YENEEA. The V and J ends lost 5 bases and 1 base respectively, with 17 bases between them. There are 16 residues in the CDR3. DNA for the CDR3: TGTGCCAGCAGCCCCGGACTCGGGACGTCGAACACTGAAGCTTTCTTT. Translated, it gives CASSPGLGTSNTEAFF. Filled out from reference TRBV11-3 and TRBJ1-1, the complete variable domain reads EAGVVQSPRYKIIEKKQPVAFWCNPISGHNTLYWYLQNLGQGPELLIRYENEEAVDDSQLPKDRFSAERLKGVDSTLKIQPAELGDSAVYLCASSPGLGTSNTEAFFGQGTRLTVV.

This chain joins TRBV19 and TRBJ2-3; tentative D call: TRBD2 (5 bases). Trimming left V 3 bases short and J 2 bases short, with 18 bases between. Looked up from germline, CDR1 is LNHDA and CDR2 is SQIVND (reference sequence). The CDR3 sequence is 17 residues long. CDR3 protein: CASSINFRLFNTDTQYF. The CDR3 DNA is TGTGCCAGTAGTATTAACTTCCGACTATTTAACACAGATACGCAGTATTTT.

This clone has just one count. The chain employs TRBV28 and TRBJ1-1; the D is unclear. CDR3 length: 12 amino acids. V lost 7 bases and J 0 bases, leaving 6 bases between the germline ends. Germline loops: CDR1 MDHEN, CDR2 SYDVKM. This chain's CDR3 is CASNQVNTEAFF. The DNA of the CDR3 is TGTGCCAGCAATCAGGTGAACACTGAAGCTTTCTTT.

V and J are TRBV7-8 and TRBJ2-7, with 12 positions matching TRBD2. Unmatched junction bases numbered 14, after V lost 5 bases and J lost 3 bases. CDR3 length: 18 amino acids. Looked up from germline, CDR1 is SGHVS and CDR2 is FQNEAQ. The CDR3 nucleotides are TGTGCCAGCAGCGTTACGACTGGACTAGCGGGAAGGAACTACGAGCAGTACTTC. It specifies CASSVTTGLAGRNYEQYF.

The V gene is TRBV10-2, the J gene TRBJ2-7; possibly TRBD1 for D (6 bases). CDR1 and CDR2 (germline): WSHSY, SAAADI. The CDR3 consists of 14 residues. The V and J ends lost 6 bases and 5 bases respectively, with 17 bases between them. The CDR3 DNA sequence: TGCGCCAGCAGAGAGACAGGTCAGATGGACGAGCAGTACTTC. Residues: CASRETGQMDEQYF.

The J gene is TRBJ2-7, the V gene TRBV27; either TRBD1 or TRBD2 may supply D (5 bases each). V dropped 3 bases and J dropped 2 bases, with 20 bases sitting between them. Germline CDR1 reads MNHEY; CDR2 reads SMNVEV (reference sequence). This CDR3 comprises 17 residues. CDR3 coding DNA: TGTGCCAGCAGTTTGAGTGGGGGTGGGGTAAGGACCTACGAGCAGTACTTC. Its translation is CASSLSGGGVRTYEQYF.

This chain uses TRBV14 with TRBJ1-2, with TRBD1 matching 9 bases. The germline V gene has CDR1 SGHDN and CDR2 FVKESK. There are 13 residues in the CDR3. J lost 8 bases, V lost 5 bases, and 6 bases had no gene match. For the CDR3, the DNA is TGTGCCAGCAGCTTGACAGGGGGAAGGGGCTACACCTTC. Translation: CASSLTGGRGYTF.

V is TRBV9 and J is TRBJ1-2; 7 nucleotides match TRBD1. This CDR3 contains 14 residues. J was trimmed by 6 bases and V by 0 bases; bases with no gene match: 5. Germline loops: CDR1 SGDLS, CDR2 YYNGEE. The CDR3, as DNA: TGTGCCAGCAGCGTAGGAACAGGGGTTCATGGCTACACCTTC. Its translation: CASSVGTGVHGYTF.

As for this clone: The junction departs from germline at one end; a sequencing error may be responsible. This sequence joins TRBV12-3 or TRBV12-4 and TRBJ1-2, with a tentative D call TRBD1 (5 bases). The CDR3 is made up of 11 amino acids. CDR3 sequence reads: CASGDGVWYYF. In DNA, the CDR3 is TGTGCCAGCGGGGACGGGGTTTGGTATTACTTC.

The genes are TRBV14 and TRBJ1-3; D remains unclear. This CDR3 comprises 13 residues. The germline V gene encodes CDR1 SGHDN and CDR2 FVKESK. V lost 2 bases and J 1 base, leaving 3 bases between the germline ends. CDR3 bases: TGTGCCAGCAGCCAAAGTTCTGGAAACACCATATATTTT. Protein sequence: CASSQSSGNTIYF.